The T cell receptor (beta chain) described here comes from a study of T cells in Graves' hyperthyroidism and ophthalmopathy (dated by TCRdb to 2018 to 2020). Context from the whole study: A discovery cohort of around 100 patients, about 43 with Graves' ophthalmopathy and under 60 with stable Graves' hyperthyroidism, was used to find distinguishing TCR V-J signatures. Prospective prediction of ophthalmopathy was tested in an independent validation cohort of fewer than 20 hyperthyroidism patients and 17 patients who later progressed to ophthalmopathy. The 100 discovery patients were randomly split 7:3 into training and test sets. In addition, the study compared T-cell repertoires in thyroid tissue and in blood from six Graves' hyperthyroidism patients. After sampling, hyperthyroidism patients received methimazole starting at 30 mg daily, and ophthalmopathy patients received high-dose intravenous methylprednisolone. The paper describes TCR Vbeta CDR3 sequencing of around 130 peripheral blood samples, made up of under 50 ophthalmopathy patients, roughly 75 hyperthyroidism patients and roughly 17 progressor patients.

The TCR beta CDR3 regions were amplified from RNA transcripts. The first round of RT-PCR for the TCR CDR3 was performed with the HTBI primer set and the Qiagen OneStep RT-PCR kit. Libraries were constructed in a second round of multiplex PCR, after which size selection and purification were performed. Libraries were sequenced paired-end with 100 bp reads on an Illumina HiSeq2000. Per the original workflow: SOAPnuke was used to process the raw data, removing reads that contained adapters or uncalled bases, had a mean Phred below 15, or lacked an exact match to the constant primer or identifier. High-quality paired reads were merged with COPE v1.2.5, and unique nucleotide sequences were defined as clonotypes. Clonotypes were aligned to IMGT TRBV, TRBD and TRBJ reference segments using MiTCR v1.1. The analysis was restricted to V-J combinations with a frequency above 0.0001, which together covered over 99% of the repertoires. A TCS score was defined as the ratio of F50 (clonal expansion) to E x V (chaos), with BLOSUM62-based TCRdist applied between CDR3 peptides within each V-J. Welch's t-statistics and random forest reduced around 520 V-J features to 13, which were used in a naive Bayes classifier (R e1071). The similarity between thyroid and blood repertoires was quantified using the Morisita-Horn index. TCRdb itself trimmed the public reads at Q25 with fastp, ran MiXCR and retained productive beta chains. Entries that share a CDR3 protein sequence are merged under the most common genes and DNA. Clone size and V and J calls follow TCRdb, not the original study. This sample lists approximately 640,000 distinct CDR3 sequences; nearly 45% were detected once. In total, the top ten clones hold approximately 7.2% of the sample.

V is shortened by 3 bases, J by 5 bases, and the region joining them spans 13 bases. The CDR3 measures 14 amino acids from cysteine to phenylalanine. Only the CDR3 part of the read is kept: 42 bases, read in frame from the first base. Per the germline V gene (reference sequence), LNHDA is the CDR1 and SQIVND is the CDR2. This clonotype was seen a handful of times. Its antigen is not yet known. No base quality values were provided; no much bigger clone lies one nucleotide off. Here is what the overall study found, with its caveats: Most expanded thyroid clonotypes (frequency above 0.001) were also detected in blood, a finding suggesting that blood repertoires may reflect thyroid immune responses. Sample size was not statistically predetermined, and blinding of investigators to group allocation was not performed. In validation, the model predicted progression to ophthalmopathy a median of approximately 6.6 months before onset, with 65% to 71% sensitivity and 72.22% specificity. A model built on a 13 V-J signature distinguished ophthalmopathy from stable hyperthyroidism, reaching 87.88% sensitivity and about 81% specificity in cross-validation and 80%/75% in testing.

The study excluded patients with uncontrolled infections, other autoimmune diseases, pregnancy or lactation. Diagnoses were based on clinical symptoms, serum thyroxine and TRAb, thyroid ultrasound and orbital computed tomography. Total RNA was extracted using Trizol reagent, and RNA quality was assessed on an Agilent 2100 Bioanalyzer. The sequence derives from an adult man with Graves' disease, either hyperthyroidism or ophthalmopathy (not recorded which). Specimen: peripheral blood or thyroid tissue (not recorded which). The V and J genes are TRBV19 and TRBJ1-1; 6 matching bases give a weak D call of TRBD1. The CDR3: CASSIAGARTEAFF. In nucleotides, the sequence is TGTGCCAGTAGTATTGCGGGGGCGCGGACTGAAGCTTTCTTT.